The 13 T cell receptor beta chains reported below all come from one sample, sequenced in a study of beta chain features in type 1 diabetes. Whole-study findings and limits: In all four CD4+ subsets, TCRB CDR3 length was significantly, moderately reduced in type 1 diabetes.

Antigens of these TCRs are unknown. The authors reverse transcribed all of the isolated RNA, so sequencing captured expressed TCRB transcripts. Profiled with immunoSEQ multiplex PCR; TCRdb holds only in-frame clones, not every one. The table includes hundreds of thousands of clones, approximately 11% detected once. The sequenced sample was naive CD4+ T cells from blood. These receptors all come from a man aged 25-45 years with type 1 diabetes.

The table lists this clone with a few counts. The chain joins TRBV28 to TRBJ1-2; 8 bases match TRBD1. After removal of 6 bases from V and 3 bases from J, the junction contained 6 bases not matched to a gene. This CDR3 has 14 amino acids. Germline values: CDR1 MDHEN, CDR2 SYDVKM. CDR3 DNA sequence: TGTGCCAGCAGATGGACAGGGAAGGACTATGGCTACACCTTC. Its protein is CASRWTGKDYGYTF.

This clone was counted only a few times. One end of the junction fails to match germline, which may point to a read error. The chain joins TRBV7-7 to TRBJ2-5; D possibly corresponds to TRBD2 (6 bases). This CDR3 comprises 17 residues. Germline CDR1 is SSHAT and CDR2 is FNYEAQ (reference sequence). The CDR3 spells CASSLTPGGSGQETQYF. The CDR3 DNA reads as TGTGCTAGCAGCTTAACCCCGGGTGGTAGCGGACAAGAGACCCAGTACTTC. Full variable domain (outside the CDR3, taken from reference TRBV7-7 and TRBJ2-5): GAGVSQSPRYKVTKRGQDVTLRCDPISSHATLYWYQQALGQGPEFLTYFNYEAQPDKSGLPSDRFSAERPEGSISTLTIQRTEQRDSAMYRCASSLTPGGSGQETQYFGPGTRLLVL.

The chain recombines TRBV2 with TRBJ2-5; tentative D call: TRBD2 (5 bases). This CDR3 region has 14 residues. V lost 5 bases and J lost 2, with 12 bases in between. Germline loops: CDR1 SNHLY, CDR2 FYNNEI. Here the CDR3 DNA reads TGTGCCAGCAGTCCGGACTGGACTCAAGAGACCCAGTACTTC. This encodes CASSPDWTQETQYF.

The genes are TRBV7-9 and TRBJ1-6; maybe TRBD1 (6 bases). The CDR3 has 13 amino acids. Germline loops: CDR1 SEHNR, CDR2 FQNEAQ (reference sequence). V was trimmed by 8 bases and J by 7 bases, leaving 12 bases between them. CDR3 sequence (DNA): TGTGCCAGCTCAGGGCAGGGGAATTCACCCCTCCACTTT. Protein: CASSGQGNSPLHF.

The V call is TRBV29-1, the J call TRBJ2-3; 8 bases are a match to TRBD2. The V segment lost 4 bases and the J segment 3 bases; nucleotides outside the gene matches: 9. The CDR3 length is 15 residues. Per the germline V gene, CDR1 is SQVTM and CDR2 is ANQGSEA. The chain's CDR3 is CSVVRSGGKTDTQYF. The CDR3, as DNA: TGCAGCGTTGTTAGATCGGGGGGGAAAACAGATACGCAGTATTTT.

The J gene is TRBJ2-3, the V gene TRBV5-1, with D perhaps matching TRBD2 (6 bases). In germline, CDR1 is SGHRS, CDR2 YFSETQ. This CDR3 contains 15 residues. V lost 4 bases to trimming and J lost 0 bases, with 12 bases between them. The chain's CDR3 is CASSPTGVSTDTQYF. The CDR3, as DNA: TGCGCCAGCAGCCCAACGGGGGTCAGCACAGATACGCAGTATTTT.

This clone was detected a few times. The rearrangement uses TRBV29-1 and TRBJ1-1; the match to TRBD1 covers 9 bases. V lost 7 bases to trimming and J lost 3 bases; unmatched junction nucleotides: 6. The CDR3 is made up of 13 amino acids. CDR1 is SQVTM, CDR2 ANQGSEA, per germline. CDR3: CSASRDRDTEAFF. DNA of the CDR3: TGCAGCGCGTCCCGGGACAGGGACACTGAAGCTTTCTTT.

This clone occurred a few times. CDR3 coding DNA: TGTGCCAGCAGCCGGGATCACACAGATACGCAGTATTTT. Encoded protein: CASSRDHTDTQYF. The chain couples TRBV7-2 to TRBJ2-3; TRBD2 is a possible D gene (5 bases). V lost 5 bases to trimming and J lost 2 bases, with 8 bases between them. CDR1 and CDR2 from the germline V gene are SGHTA and FQGNSA. The CDR3 sequence is 13 residues long.

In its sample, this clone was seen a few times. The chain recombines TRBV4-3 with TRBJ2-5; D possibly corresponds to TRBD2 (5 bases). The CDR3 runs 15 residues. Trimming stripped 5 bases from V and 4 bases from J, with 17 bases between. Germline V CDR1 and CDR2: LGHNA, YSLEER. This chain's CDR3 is CASSASRGKGETQYF. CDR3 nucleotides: TGCGCCAGCAGCGCATCACGAGGGAAGGGAGAGACCCAGTACTTC.

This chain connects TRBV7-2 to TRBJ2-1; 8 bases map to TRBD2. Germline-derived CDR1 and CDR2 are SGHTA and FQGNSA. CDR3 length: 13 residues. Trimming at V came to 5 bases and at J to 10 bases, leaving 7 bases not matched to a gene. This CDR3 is CASSLLVAGEQFF. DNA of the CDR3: TGTGCCAGCAGCCTCCTTGTAGCGGGGGAGCAGTTCTTC.

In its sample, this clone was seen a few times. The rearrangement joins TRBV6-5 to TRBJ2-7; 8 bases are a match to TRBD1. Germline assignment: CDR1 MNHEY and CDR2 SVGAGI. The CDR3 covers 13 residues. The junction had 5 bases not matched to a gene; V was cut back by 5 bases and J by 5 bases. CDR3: CASSRQGKHEQYF. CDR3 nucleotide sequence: TGTGCCAGCAGTCGACAGGGGAAACACGAGCAGTACTTC.

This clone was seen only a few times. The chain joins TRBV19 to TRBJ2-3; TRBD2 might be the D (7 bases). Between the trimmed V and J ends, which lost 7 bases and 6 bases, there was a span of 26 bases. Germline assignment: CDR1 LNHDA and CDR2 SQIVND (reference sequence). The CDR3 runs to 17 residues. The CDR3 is CASTSLKGGKGSDTQYF. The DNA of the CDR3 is TGTGCCAGTACCTCCCTTAAGGGGGGGAAAGGTAGTGATACGCAGTATTTT.

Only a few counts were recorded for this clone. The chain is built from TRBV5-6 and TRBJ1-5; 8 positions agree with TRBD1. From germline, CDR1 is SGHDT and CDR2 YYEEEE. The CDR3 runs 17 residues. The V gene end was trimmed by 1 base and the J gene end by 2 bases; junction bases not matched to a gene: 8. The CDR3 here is CASSLRRTGRGNQPQHF. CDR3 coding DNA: TGTGCCAGCAGCTTGCGAAGGACAGGGCGAGGCAATCAGCCCCAGCATTTT.